This TCR beta chain was captured by sequencing in a study of shared clonotypes between healthy human individuals (dated by TCRdb to 2018 to 2021). For context, the study as a whole: The cohort comprised a couple of women and a few men aged 18 to 49 years. Per donor, three plates each were used for CD4 naive and CD4 memory, two for CD8 naive, and one for CD8 memory. The study deeply sequenced blood TCR repertoires of about 5 healthy adults to estimate repertoire size and the extent of clonotype sharing between individuals. Different laboratories and diverse techniques were used to prepare libraries and sequence TCR repertoires, to increase sequencing depth and limit assay-specific biases. Per donor, leukapheresis produced somewhere between about 0.8 and 9 billion PBMCs.

V has 2 bases trimmed and J has 4 bases trimmed; junction bases matching no gene number 10. The cysteine opens and the phenylalanine closes a CDR3 of 16 amino acids. The entry retains the CDR3 DNA only, 48 bases that are in frame from base 1. Looking up the germline V gene (reference sequence) yields CDR1 GTSNPN and CDR2 SVGIG. The investigation overall reported the following: Sampling was restricted to blood, and TCR repertoires in tissue are likely to differ from TCR repertoires in blood. Pairwise subsampling indicated that sequencing depth was expected to affect the degree of clonotype sharing among donors. Clonotypes shared by all four sorted-subset donors showed higher generation probabilities than non-shared clonotypes. The small number of donors limited the genetic and exposure-history diversity represented. Incomplete sequencing was indicated by rarefaction of sorted-subset datasets, despite the large sequencing depth. Naive subsets generally had larger estimated clonotype richness than memory subsets did. Across four donors, roughly 5% of naive CD4, roughly 3.4% of naive CD8, 2.3% of memory CD4, and over 0.35% of memory CD8 clonotypes were shared.

Using the deep immunoSEQ assay, multiplex PCR amplified TCR CDR3 regions from genomic DNA. Extracted genomic DNA from each cell subset was distributed evenly across all wells of several immunoSEQ 96-well plates, and each plate was treated as a replicate. Each replicate PCR for sorted subsets received 200 ng genomic DNA, equal to some 32,000 T cell genomes. Purified libraries were measured with a Qubit 3.0 fluorometer, size-checked on a Bioanalyzer 2100, and measured again with the KAPA Library Quantification kit. Every immunoSEQ 96-well plate was sequenced on a dedicated single-read 150-cycle Illumina NextSeq 550 flow cell. The study's own analysis went as follows. The immunoSEQ output contained only junctional sequences without quality scores, so filtering could not match that applied to full-length reads. Sequences were annotated with PyIR, a Python wrapper for IgBLAST v1.9, and V/J genes and CDR3 were assigned using IMGT germline references. Any read was removed if the V/J assignment was weak (E-value above 1e-6), the CDR3 was missing, or the read contained stop codons, out-of-frame junctions, or ambiguous translated residues. V3J clonotypes were defined by identical inferred V gene, J gene, and CDR3 amino acid sequence. The percentage overlap between two repertoires was calculated by dividing the number of shared unique clonotypes by the size of the smaller repertoire. Three approaches were used to assess repertoire richness: RTK rarefaction, the Chao1 estimator, and Recon v2.1 estimates of unobserved clonotypes. Generation probabilities for all TCRbeta clonotypes obtained by the gDNA method from several donors were computed using OLGA. TCRdb limited this immuneACCESS table to in-frame rearrangements with V and J called. A share of clones is missing; checked studies link under half to unresolved V genes, and the rest is unexplained. That table is the source of V, J and clone size, and D and trimming were worked out from the DNA. The sample table shows around 2,100,000 clones, and about 94% are seen once. The ten largest clonotypes hold around 1% of the sample.

CD8 naive samples were obtained by positive selection for CCR7 among CD45RO-negative cells, yielding a CD45RA+CCR7+ population from which TemRA cells were excluded. The donors were healthy, HIV-negative adults with no recently reported acute infections or vaccinations. All donors were Caucasian adults living in Nashville, Tennessee, USA. Blood was obtained by leukapheresis, after which PBMCs were separated by Ficoll-Histopaque density gradient centrifugation and cryopreserved in liquid nitrogen vapor phase. Purity and quantity of every magnetically sorted T cell population were checked by analytical flow cytometry. Each sorted fraction had its genomic DNA isolated and then quantified by UV absorbance on a Nanodrop 2000c. In the case of this clone: It has no known antigen specificity. Base-call qualities are not available, and no considerably larger clone is one nucleotide away.

The receptor was isolated from a man aged 18 to 35 in good health. The material sequenced was naive CD8+ T cells sorted from blood. What the cell subset or site label conveys for this sample: CD45RA+CCR7+. Recombination joined TRBV30 with TRBJ2-7, and TRBD1 aligns with 11 junction nucleotides. The encoded CDR3 is CAWSLTTGTGGYEQYF. DNA sequence: TGTGCCTGGAGTCTGACGACCGGGACAGGGGGTTACGAGCAGTACTTC.